These T cell receptor beta chains were read from a single sample in a study of TIL therapy for anti-PD-1-resistant metastatic lung cancer. TCRdb's copy holds only in-frame clones and misses some; the assay was immunoSEQ multiplex PCR. The sample yields 55,000 to 60,000 clones, around four fifths seen once. Sequenced here: blood, sampled at baseline. The receptors stem from a person aged 25-79 years with non-small cell lung cancer. CDR3s include the opening cysteine and the closing phenylalanine or tryptophan. Fields, in order: CDR3 length, V gene, J gene, CDR3 protein.

CDR3 length: 14
V gene: TRBV7-2
J gene: TRBJ2-1
CDR3 protein: CASSRALLEWGEFF

CDR3 length: 14
V gene: TRBV5-4
J gene: TRBJ1-3
CDR3 protein: CASSLEDTGNTIYF

CDR3 length: 13
V gene: TRBV5-1
J gene: TRBJ2-5
CDR3 protein: CASSSGNGETQYF

CDR3 length: 15
V gene: TRBV9
J gene: TRBJ2-3
CDR3 protein: CASSVGVHGTDTQYF

CDR3 length: 17
V gene: TRBV27
J gene: TRBJ1-2
CDR3 protein: CASSSLSGQISNYGYTF

CDR3 length: 15
V gene: TRBV11-2
J gene: TRBJ2-2
CDR3 protein: CATPKGLVDTGELFF

CDR3 length: 17
V gene: TRBV2
J gene: TRBJ2-4
CDR3 protein: CASSETPWAVAKNIQYF

CDR3 length: 15
V gene: TRBV7-3
J gene: TRBJ2-3
CDR3 protein: CASSSGLAEADTQYF

CDR3 length: 14
V gene: TRBV5-6
J gene: TRBJ2-1
CDR3 protein: CANHRDRVKNEQFF

CDR3 length: 13
V gene: TRBV30
J gene: TRBJ1-4
CDR3 protein: CAWSKETNEKLFF

CDR3 length: 14
V gene: TRBV9
J gene: TRBJ2-1
CDR3 protein: CASSVGLAENEQFF

CDR3 length: 12
V gene: TRBV5-4
J gene: TRBJ2-5
CDR3 protein: CATAEFEETQYF

CDR3 length: 15
V gene: TRBV27
J gene: TRBJ2-3
CDR3 protein: CASSLWQGAQDTQYF

CDR3 length: 15
V gene: TRBV28
J gene: TRBJ2-1
CDR3 protein: CASSGIAGGPDEQFF

CDR3 length: 14
V gene: TRBV29-1
J gene: TRBJ2-3
CDR3 protein: CSVLGTSGADTQYF

CDR3 length: 15
V gene: TRBV12-5
J gene: TRBJ1-1
CDR3 protein: CASGLAQGLYTEAFF

CDR3 length: 15
V gene: TRBV7-9
J gene: TRBJ2-7
CDR3 protein: CASSSLRGNTYEQYF

CDR3 length: 12
V gene: TRBV11-3
J gene: TRBJ1-2
CDR3 protein: CASSLGRGGYTF

CDR3 length: 14
V gene: TRBV13
J gene: TRBJ1-5
CDR3 protein: CASSLRDSNQPQHF

CDR3 length: 15
V gene: TRBV11-3
J gene: TRBJ1-1
CDR3 protein: CASSLGDRMNTEAFF

CDR3 length: 14
V gene: TRBV5-1
J gene: TRBJ2-7
CDR3 protein: CASSPGQGAGEQYF

CDR3 length: 13
V gene: TRBV5-1
J gene: TRBJ2-3
CDR3 protein: CARRTGRTDTQYF

CDR3 length: 17
V gene: TRBV27
J gene: TRBJ1-1
CDR3 protein: CASSPGSQGPMNTEAFF

CDR3 length: 16
V gene: TRBV7-2
J gene: TRBJ1-1
CDR3 protein: CASSLGPTGVGTEAFF

CDR3 length: 13
V gene: TRBV27
J gene: TRBJ2-7
CDR3 protein: CASSFRQSLEQYF

CDR3 length: 13
V gene: TRBV7-9
J gene: TRBJ1-1
CDR3 protein: CASSLTGDTEAFF

CDR3 length: 16
V gene: TRBV4-3
J gene: TRBJ2-7
CDR3 protein: CASSQDPSGFTYEQYF

CDR3 length: 12
V gene: TRBV28
J gene: TRBJ1-2
CDR3 protein: CASRAPLGGYTF

CDR3 length: 16
V gene: TRBV11-2
J gene: TRBJ1-4
CDR3 protein: CASSSRAAATNEKLFF

CDR3 length: 15
V gene: TRBV28
J gene: TRBJ1-1
CDR3 protein: CASSRSGTGGTEAFF

CDR3 length: 15
V gene: TRBV5-1
J gene: TRBJ1-4
CDR3 protein: CASSLRGGTNEKLFF

CDR3 length: 18
V gene: TRBV28
J gene: TRBJ1-1
CDR3 protein: CASSFSVLKGLGKTEAFF

CDR3 length: 13
V gene: TRBV5-4
J gene: TRBJ1-2
CDR3 protein: CASSPLQGVGYTF

CDR3 length: 15
V gene: TRBV28
J gene: TRBJ1-5
CDR3 protein: CASSLPTGFGQPQHF

CDR3 length: 19
V gene: TRBV28
J gene: TRBJ2-3
CDR3 protein: CASSFEMPGLAGPTDTQYF

CDR3 length: 14
V gene: TRBV7-2
J gene: TRBJ2-7
CDR3 protein: CASSLDSGTYEQYF

CDR3 length: 13
V gene: TRBV7-2
J gene: TRBJ2-5
CDR3 protein: CASSRQVQETQYF

CDR3 length: 12
V gene: TRBV19
J gene: TRBJ2-1
CDR3 protein: CASTPSYNEQFF

CDR3 length: 17
V gene: TRBV29-1
J gene: TRBJ2-5
CDR3 protein: CSARLTSGLSMASEQYF

CDR3 length: 15
V gene: TRBV19
J gene: TRBJ1-6
CDR3 protein: CASSKDGGRNSPLHF

CDR3 length: 14
V gene: TRBV4-3
J gene: TRBJ1-4
CDR3 protein: CASSQDQQVVKLFF

CDR3 length: 14
V gene: TRBV5-4
J gene: TRBJ2-7
CDR3 protein: CASSLDASTYEQYF